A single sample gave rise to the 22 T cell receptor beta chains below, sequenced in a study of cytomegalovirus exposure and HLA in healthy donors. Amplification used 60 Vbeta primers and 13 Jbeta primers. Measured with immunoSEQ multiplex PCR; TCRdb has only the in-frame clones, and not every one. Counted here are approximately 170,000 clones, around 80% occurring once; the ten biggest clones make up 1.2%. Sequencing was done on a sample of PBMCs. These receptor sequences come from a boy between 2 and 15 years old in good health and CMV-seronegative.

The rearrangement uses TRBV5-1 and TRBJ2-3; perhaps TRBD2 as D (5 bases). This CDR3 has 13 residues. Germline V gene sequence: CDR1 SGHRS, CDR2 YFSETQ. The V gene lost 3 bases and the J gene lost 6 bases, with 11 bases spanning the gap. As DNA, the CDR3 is TGCGCCAGCAGCTGGGAGAAGAGGGATACGCAGTATTTT. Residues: CASSWEKRDTQYF.

CDR3 loop: CASSLRRNPGLAGGETQYF. The CDR3 nucleotides are TGTGCCAGCAGCTTAAGGCGGAACCCGGGACTAGCGGGGGGAGAGACCCAGTACTTC. The V call is TRBV7-2, the J call TRBJ2-5; 15 bases fit TRBD2. Germline CDR1 SGHTA, CDR2 FQGNSA. The CDR3 sequence is 19 residues long. J lost 4 bases, V lost 2 bases, and 11 bases had no gene match.

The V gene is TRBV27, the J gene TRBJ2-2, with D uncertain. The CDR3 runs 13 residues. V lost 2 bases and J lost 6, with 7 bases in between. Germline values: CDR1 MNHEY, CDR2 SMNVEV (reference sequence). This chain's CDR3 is CASSLASAGELFF. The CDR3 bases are TGTGCCAGCAGTTTAGCGTCCGCCGGGGAGCTGTTTTTT.

Here the CDR3 DNA reads TGTGCCAGCAGCTTAGACGGGGGTTCGGACACTGAAGCTTTCTTT. Protein product: CASSLDGGSDTEAFF. The rearrangement links TRBV7-2 to TRBJ1-1; D may be TRBD1 (5 bases). The CDR3 extends over 15 amino acids. Trimming removed 1 base from V and 3 bases from J, with 12 bases in between. Per the germline V gene, CDR1 is SGHTA and CDR2 is FQGNSA.

The CDR3 coding sequence is TGTGCCAGCAGGACTAGCGGGGGGGCCGAGCAGTACGTC. This codes for CASRTSGGAEQYV. The chain is built from TRBV6-1 and TRBJ2-7; 14 nucleotides align to TRBD2. In germline, CDR1 is MNHNS, CDR2 SASEGT. This CDR3 contains 13 residues. V shed 6 bases and J 6 bases; nucleotides not matched to a gene: 1.

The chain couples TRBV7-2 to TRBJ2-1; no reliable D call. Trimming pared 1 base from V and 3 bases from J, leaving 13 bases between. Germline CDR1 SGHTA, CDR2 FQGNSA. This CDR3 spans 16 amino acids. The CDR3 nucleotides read TGTGCCAGCAGCTTAGGGTGGGCGAGCAACTACAATGAGCAGTTCTTC. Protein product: CASSLGWASNYNEQFF.

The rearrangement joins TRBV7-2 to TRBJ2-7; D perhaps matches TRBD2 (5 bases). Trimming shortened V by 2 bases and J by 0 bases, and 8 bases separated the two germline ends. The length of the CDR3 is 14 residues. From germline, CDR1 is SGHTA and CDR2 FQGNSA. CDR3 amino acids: CASSLSGSSYEQYV. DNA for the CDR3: TGTGCCAGCAGCTTAAGCGGTAGCTCCTACGAGCAGTACGTC.

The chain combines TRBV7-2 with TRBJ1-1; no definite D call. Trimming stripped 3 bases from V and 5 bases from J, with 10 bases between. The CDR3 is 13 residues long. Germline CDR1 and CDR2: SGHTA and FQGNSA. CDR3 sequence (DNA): TGTGCCAGCAGCTTCAGGCGGGGAACTGAAGCTTTCTTT. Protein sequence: CASSFRRGTEAFF.

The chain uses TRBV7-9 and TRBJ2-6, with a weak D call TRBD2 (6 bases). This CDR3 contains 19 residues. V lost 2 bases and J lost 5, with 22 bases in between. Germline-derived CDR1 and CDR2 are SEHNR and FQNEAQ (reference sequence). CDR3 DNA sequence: TGTGCCAGCAGCTTAAGTCTCAGGCACGGGACTCTGTGGGCCAACGTCCTGACTTTC. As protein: CASSLSLRHGTLWANVLTF.

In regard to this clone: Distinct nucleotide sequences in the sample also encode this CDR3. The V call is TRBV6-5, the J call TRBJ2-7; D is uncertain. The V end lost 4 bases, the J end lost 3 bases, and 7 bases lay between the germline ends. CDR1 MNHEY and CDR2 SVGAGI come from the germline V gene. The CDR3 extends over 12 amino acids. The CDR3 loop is CASSSSGYEQYF. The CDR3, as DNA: TGTGCCAGCAGTTCCTCCGGCTACGAGCAGTACTTC.

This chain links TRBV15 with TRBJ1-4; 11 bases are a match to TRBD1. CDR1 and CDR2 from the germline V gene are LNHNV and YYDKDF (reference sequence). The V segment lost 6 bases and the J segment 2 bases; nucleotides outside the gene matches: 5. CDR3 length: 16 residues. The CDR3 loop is CATRPDRGLTNEKLFF. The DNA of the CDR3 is TGTGCCACCAGACCGGACAGGGGGCTTACTAATGAAAAACTGTTTTTT.

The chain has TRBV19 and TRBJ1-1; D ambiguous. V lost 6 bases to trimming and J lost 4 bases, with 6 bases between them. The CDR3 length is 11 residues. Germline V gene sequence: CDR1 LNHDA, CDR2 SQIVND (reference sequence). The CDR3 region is CASSSLTEAFF. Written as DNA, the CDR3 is TGTGCCAGTAGCTCTCTCACTGAAGCTTTCTTT.

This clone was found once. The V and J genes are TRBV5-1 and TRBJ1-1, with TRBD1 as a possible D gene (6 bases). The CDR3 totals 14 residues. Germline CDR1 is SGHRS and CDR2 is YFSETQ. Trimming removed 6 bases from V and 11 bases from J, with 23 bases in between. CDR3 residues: CASKGDPRQLQAFF. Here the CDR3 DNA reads TGCGCCAGCAAGGGGGATCCCCGGCAGCTGCAGGCTTTCTTT.

CDR3 nucleotides: TGTGCCAGCAGTGGACTAGCGGGAAGAGAGACCCAGTACTTC. The encoded protein is CASSGLAGRETQYF. This chain joins TRBV6-6 and TRBJ2-5; 12 bases align to TRBD2. The CDR3 totals 14 residues. V shed 5 bases and J 4 bases; nucleotides not matched to a gene: 2. The germline CDR1 and CDR2 sequences are MNHNY and SVGAGI (reference sequence).

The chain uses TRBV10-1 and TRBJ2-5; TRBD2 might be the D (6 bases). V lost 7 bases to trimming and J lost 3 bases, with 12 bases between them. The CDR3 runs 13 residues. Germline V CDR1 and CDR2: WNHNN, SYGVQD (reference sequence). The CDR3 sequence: CASIRRDEETQYF. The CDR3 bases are TGCGCCAGCATTCGGCGGGATGAAGAGACCCAGTACTTC.

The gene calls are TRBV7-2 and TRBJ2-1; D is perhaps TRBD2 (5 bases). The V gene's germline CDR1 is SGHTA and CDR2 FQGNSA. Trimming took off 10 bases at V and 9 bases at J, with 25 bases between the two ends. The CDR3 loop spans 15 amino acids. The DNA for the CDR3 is TGTGCCATCCAAAGCCTGGAGGACTCTTGGGGTGAGCAGTTCTTC. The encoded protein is CAIQSLEDSWGEQFF.

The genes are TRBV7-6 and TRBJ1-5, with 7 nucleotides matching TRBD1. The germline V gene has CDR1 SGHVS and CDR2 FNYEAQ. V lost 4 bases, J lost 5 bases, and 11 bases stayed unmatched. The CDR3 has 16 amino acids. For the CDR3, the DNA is TGTGCCAGCAGCTCAAACCTCGACAGGGAGGATCAGCCCCAGCATTTT. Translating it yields CASSSNLDREDQPQHF. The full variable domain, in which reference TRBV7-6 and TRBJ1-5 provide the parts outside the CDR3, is GAGVSQSPRYKVTKRGQDVALRCDPISGHVSLYWYRQALGQGPEFLTYFNYEAQQDKSGLPNDRFSAERPEGSISTLTIQRTEQRDSAMYRCASSSNLDREDQPQHFGDGTRLSIL.

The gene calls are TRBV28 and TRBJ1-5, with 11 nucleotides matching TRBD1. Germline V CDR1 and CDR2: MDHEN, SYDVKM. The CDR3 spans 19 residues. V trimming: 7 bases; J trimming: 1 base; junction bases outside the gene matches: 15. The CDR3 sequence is CASTIEKGQGARSNQPQHF. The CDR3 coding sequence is TGTGCCAGCACCATCGAAAAAGGACAGGGGGCGCGGAGCAATCAGCCCCAGCATTTT.

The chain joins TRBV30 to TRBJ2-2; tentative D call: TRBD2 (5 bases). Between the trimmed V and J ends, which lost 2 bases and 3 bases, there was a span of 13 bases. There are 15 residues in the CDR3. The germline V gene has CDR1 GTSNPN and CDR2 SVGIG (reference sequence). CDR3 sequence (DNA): TGTGCCTGGAGTCGGGCTAGCAGATACACCGGGGAGCTGTTTTTT. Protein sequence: CAWSRASRYTGELFF.

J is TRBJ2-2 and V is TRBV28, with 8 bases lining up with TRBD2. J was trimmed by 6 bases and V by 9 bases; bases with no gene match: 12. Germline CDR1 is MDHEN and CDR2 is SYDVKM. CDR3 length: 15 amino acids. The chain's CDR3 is CARLSERERAGELFF. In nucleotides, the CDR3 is TGTGCCAGGTTGAGTGAGCGGGAGAGGGCCGGGGAGCTGTTTTTT.

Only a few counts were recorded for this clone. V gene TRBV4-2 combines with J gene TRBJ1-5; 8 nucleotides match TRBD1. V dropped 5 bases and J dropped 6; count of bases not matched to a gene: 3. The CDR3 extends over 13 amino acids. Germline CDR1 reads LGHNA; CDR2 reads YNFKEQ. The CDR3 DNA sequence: TGTGCCAGCAGCGGACAGGGAGGTCAGCCCCAGCATTTT. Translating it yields CASSGQGGQPQHF.

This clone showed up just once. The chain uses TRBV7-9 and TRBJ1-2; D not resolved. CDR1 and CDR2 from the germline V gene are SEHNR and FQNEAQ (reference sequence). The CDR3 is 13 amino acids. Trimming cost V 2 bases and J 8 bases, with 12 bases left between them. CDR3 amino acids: CASSLREGRGYTF. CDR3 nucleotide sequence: TGTGCCAGCAGCTTAAGGGAGGGAAGGGGCTACACCTTC.